This T cell receptor (beta chain) was recovered during a study of graft-versus-host responses after intestinal transplantation. Assay: immunoSEQ multiplex PCR; the TCRdb copy retains only in-frame clones and omits some. The sample lists 45,000 to 60,000 clones; roughly 95% were seen once. The CDR3 has 17 amino acids. Trimming at V came to 3 bases and at J to 6 bases, leaving 14 bases not matched to a gene. Germline loops: CDR1 LNHNV, CDR2 YYDKDF (reference sequence). The count of this clone is one. What it recognizes is unknown. Sample: unstimulated CD8+ T cells sorted from spleen or lymph node cells, taken before transplant. The receptor's source is a human donor who was the organ donor for an intestinal transplant. The rearrangement links TRBV15 to TRBJ1-2; TRBD1 agrees at 9 bases. The CDR3 region is CATSSWVRDREGDGYTF. For the CDR3, the DNA is TGTGCCACCAGCAGTTGGGTCCGGGACAGGGAGGGCGATGGCTACACCTTC.